What follows are 9 T cell receptor beta chains derived from one specimen sequenced in a study of Graves' ophthalmopathy and Graves' hyperthyroidism. Researchers took RNA transcripts and amplified TCR beta CDR3 regions from them. A first-round RT-PCR used HTBI primers, followed by a second-round multiplex PCR. TCRdb processed the multiplex PCR reads anew with MiXCR; each CDR3 protein has one entry. This sample has hundreds of thousands of distinct CDR3 sequences, with about a fifth found just once. The material sequenced was peripheral blood. Source of these receptors: a woman aged 18 to 35 with stable Graves' hyperthyroidism. Some clones in this sample may be carry-over from other donors' samples.

This clonotype has ten or more counts. The chain recombines TRBV7-9 with TRBJ1-1; D not certain. The CDR3 runs to 14 residues. Germline assignment: CDR1 SEHNR and CDR2 FQNEAQ (reference sequence). V lost 5 bases, J lost 0 bases, and 10 bases lay in between. CDR3 amino acids: CASSPPSVNTEAFF. The CDR3 DNA follows: TGTGCCAGCAGCCCCCCCTCAGTGAACACTGAAGCTTTCTTT.

This clonotype was counted only a few times. The V gene is TRBV9, the J gene TRBJ2-2; the D gene is possibly TRBD2 (5 bases). The ends were cut back, 0 bases at V and 7 bases at J, with 13 bases in the middle. Germline V lookup: CDR1 SGDLS, CDR2 YYNGEE. The CDR3 is 15 residues long. The CDR3 sequence: CASSVGLGSGGELFF. The CDR3 DNA reads as TGTGCCAGCAGCGTAGGGTTGGGAAGCGGCGGGGAGCTGTTTTTT.

This clonotype was observed at least ten times. CDR3 sequence (DNA): TGTGCCAGCAGCCCTAGCGGGGGGTACGAGACCCAGTACTTC. Protein product: CASSPSGGYETQYF. This sequence joins TRBV7-3 and TRBJ2-5; 11 nucleotides line up with TRBD2. Germline CDR1 reads SGHTA; CDR2 reads FQGTGA. The CDR3 has 14 residues. The V segment lost 5 bases and the J segment 5 bases; nucleotides outside the gene matches: 4.

The genes are TRBV10-3 and TRBJ2-7; the D is unclear. The CDR3 extends over 16 amino acids. V lost 0 bases to trimming and J lost 0 bases, with 12 bases between them. The germline gives CDR1 ENHRY, CDR2 SYGVKD. In DNA form, the CDR3 reads TGTGCCATCAGTGAGTCGATTGCCTCTCACTCCTACGAGCAGTACGTC. This encodes CAISESIASHSYEQYV.

The V call is TRBV28, the J call TRBJ2-2; 9 bases are a match to TRBD2. This CDR3 is built from 15 residues. Trimming took 4 bases from V and 6 from J; bases not matched to a gene: 6. Germline assignment: CDR1 MDHEN and CDR2 SYDVKM. CDR3 region: CASSSGLALAGELFF. In DNA form, the CDR3 reads TGTGCCAGCAGTTCAGGACTAGCGTTAGCCGGGGAGCTGTTTTTT.

Many counts were recorded for this clonotype. The chain joins TRBV7-3 to TRBJ2-2; D gene ambiguous. The CDR3 sequence is 14 residues long. Germline V gene lookup returns CDR1 SGHTA and CDR2 FQGTGA. The V end was cut by 0 bases, the J end by 4 bases, with 6 bases between. The CDR3 bases are TGTGCCAGCAGCTTAACCCCCGTCACCGGGGAGCTGTTTTTT. It translates to CASSLTPVTGELFF.

The V gene is TRBV2, the J gene TRBJ2-5; 7 bases match TRBD1. The CDR3 contains 14 residues. Germline assignment: CDR1 SNHLY and CDR2 FYNNEI. V was pared by 5 bases and J by 4 bases, with 7 bases of the junction left unmatched. For the CDR3, the DNA is TGTGCCAGCAGTAGTTGGACAGGCGGAGAGACCCAGTACTTC. It is translated as CASSSWTGGETQYF.

This clonotype was counted many times. The rearrangement uses TRBV12-3 or TRBV12-4 and TRBJ1-2; D might be TRBD1 (5 bases). V was shortened by 7 bases and J by 8 bases, with 14 bases between the two germline ends. This CDR3 is built from 12 residues. The CDR3 DNA reads as TGTGCCAGCAACCTCGGGGGAGAAGGCTACACCTTC. Translation: CASNLGGEGYTF.

J is TRBJ1-1 and V is TRBV24-1; tentative D call: TRBD1 (5 bases). The CDR3 totals 14 residues. Germline V lookup: CDR1 KGHDR, CDR2 SFDVKD. Trimming took off 7 bases at V and 0 bases at J, with 11 bases between the two ends. The CDR3 DNA reads TGTGCCACCAGGGGGGGGACGTTGAACACTGAAGCTTTCTTT. Its protein product is CATRGGTLNTEAFF.